This TCR beta chain was identified in a study of T-cell memory formation after mild COVID-19. Study summary: TCR clusters were mostly confined to one donor each. Overall study results and limits: Researchers report contracting CD4+ clones mostly in CM and EM, with CD8+ clones in EMRA. Day 15 to 85 contracting clones showed balanced CD4/CD8; later expanders leaned CD4+.

This clonotype was seen more than once but under ten times. Its cognate antigen is unknown. Sample barcodes and UMIs were carried by the TCR alpha and TCR beta cDNA libraries that 5'RACE generated with constant-segment primers. TCRdb redid the calling of the 5' RACE reads with MiXCR, one entry per CDR3 protein. The table lists approximately 440,000 distinct CDR3 sequences, 15% to 20% of them singletons. This CDR3 has 15 amino acids. Germline CDR1 LGHNA, CDR2 YNFKEQ. V shed 5 bases and J 2 bases; nucleotides not matched to a gene: 7. The receptor was isolated from an adult woman who had mild COVID-19 (a few samples of this study predate the infection). Cell type and time point are not known. This chain uses TRBV4-2 with TRBJ2-7; TRBD2 matches 9 bases. The sequencing input was PBMCs or a T cell subset sorted from them (not recorded which). The CDR3 nucleotides read TGTGCCAGCAGCGATGGAGCGGGAGGCGCCTACGAGCAGTACTTC. Translation gives CASSDGAGGAYEQYF.